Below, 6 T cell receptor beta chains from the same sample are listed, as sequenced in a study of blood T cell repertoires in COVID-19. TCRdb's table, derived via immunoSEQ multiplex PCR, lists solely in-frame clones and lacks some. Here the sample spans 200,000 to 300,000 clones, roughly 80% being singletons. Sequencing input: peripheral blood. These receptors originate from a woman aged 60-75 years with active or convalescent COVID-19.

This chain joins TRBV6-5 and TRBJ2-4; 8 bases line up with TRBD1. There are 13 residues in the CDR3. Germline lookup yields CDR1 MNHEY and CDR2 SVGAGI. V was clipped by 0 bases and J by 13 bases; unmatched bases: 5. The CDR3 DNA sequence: TGTGCCAGCAGTTACTCAAGACAGGGGTCCCAGTACTTC. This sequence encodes CASSYSRQGSQYF.

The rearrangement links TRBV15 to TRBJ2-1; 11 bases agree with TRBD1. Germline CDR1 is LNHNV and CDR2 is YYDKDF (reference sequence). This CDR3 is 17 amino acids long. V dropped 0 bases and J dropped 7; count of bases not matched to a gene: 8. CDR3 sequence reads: CATSRDYRDRGSNEQFF. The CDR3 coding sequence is TGTGCCACCAGCAGAGATTACCGGGACAGGGGGAGTAATGAGCAGTTCTTC.

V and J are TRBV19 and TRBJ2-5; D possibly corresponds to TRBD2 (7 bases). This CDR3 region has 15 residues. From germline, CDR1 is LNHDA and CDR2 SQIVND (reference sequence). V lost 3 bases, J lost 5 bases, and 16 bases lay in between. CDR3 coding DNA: TGTGCCAGTAGTATGTTCGGGGGGCGCCTTGAGACCCAGTACTTC. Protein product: CASSMFGGRLETQYF.

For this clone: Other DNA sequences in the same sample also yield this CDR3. The CDR3 nucleotides are TGTGCCAGCAGCCAAGACGCTAGCGGGGGCACAGATACGCAGTATTTT. It is translated as CASSQDASGGTDTQYF. V and J are TRBV4-2 and TRBJ2-3; 9 bases fit TRBD2. The CDR3 length is 16 residues. The junction had 2 bases not matched to a gene; V was cut back by 0 bases and J by 1 base. Per germline, CDR1 LGHNA and CDR2 YNFKEQ.

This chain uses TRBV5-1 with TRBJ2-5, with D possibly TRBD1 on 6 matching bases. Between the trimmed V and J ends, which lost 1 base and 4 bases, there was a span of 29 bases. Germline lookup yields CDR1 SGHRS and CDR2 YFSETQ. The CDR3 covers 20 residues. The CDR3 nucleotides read TGCGCCAGCAGCTTGAATGGGCCATCGTGGAGCAGGGGAATGTTAGAGACCCAGTACTTC. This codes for CASSLNGPSWSRGMLETQYF.

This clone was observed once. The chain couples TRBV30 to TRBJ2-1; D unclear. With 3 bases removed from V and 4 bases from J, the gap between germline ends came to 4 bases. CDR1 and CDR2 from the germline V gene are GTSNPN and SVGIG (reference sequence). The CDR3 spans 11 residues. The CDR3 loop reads CAWSRYNEQFF. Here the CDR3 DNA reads TGTGCCTGGAGCCGGTACAATGAGCAGTTCTTC.